Each of the 4 T cell receptor beta chains below was sequenced from the same sample in a study of T cell responses to AZD1222 COVID-19 vaccine. This table comes from immunoSEQ multiplex PCR, and its TCRdb copy is limited to in-frame clones, with some not included. The table shows 110,000 or so clones, with 87% occurring only once. Sequenced here: peripheral blood, sampled 28 days after the second AZD1222 dose. The receptors stem from an adult who received the AZD1222 COVID-19 vaccine.

The table lists this clone with a few counts. The chain recombines TRBV10-3 with TRBJ1-3; D unclear. The CDR3 is 12 amino acids. The V end lost 7 bases, the J end lost 7 bases, and 11 bases lay between the germline ends. CDR1 is ENHRY and CDR2 is SYGVKD in the germline V gene. The CDR3 bases are TGTGCCATCACCGGGGAATCCAACACCATATATTTT. Residues: CAITGESNTIYF.

V gene TRBV7-2 combines with J gene TRBJ1-6; D is ambiguous. Per the germline V gene, CDR1 is SGHTA and CDR2 is FQGNSA. This CDR3 comprises 17 residues. The germline V and J ends were trimmed by 1 base and 6 bases, with 16 bases remaining between them. This chain's CDR3 is CASSLVGGSDFNSPLHF. The CDR3 region has the DNA TGTGCCAGCAGCTTAGTAGGCGGCTCGGACTTTAATTCACCCCTCCACTTT.

This rearrangement joins TRBV7-8 to TRBJ1-2; 9 positions agree with TRBD1. The CDR3 has 13 residues. V shed 6 bases and J 9 bases; nucleotides not matched to a gene: 8. The germline gives CDR1 SGHVS, CDR2 FQNEAQ. CDR3 protein: CASRRDRASRYTF. DNA for the CDR3: TGTGCCAGCAGGCGGGACAGGGCCTCACGCTACACCTTC.

The chain joins TRBV5-1 to TRBJ2-7, with D perhaps matching TRBD1 (8 bases). The CDR3 runs 16 residues. Trimming left V 4 bases short and J 2 bases short, with 19 bases between. The germline V gene encodes CDR1 SGHRS and CDR2 YFSETQ. CDR3 DNA sequence: TGCGCCAGCAGCGGGGGAGGGACAGGAGAACCCTACGAGCAGTACTTC. Translated: CASSGGGTGEPYEQYF.